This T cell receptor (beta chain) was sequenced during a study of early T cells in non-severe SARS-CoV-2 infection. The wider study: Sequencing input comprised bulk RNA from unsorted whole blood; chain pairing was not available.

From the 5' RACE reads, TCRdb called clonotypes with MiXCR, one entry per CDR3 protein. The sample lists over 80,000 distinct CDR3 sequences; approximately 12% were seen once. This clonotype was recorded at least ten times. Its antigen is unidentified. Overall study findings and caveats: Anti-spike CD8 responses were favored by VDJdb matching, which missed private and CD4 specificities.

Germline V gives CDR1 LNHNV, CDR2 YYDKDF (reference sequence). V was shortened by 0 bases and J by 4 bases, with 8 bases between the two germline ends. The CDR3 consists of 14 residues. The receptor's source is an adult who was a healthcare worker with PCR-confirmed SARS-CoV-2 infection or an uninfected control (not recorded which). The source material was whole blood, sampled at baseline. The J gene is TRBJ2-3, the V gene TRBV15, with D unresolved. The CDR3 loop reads CATSREGGADTQYF. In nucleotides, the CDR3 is TGTGCCACCAGCAGAGAAGGTGGGGCAGATACGCAGTATTTT.